These 8 T cell receptor beta chains came from one sample sequenced in a study of T-cell memory formation after mild COVID-19. TCRdb re-derived calls from the 5' RACE reads in MiXCR, one entry per CDR3 protein. Here the sample spans roughly 150,000 distinct CDR3 sequences, 13% being singletons. What was sequenced was PBMCs or a T cell subset sorted from them (not recorded which). These receptor sequences come from a man between 18 and 35 years old who had mild COVID-19 (a few samples of this study predate the infection). Cell type and time point are not known.

The rearrangement joins TRBV5-1 to TRBJ2-3; TRBD2 is a possible D gene (5 bases). Germline assignment: CDR1 SGHRS and CDR2 YFSETQ. The CDR3 is made up of 13 amino acids. V lost 7 bases and J lost 4, with 13 bases in between. The DNA for the CDR3 is TGCGCCAGCTTGGGCGGGCACGCAGATACGCAGTATTTT. Amino acids: CASLGGHADTQYF.

There are a few counts of this clonotype. This rearrangement joins TRBV7-9 to TRBJ2-1, with TRBD2 identical over 11 bases. V lost 6 bases and J lost 7; bases outside the gene matches: 8. Germline CDR1 is SEHNR and CDR2 is FQNEAQ (reference sequence). There are 15 residues in the CDR3. In nucleotides, the CDR3 is TGTGCCAGCAGTTCTACTAGCGGGGGCTGGAATGAGCAGTTCTTC. The encoded protein is CASSSTSGGWNEQFF.

This clonotype was picked up a small number of times. This chain joins TRBV7-2 and TRBJ2-1; TRBD2 agrees at 7 bases. The CDR3 totals 15 residues. Germline CDR1 SGHTA, CDR2 FQGNSA. V was clipped by 1 base and J by 6 bases; unmatched bases: 6. The CDR3 sequence: CASSLGGTGGNEQFF. The CDR3 DNA reads TGTGCCAGCAGCTTAGGGGGAACGGGGGGCAATGAGCAGTTCTTC.

This clonotype was seen only a few times. The genes are TRBV24-1 and TRBJ2-5; a possible D gene is TRBD2 (7 bases). V shed 5 bases and J shed 5 bases, with 20 bases lying between them. The CDR3 is made up of 16 amino acids. From germline, CDR1 is KGHDR and CDR2 SFDVKD. The CDR3 bases are TGTGCCACCAGTGCCCTACAGGGCGGGGGTGACGAGACCCAGTACTTC. Translating it yields CATSALQGGGDETQYF.

This clonotype was found a few times. The V gene is TRBV5-6, the J gene TRBJ1-1, with D unclear. V dropped 5 bases and J dropped 11 bases, with 19 bases sitting between them. The CDR3 consists of 13 residues. Germline lookup yields CDR1 SGHDT and CDR2 YYEEEE. The CDR3 region is CASSLGVATSAFF. DNA for the CDR3: TGTGCCAGCAGTCTAGGCGTTGCAACCTCGGCTTTCTTT.

This clonotype has more than one count but fewer than ten. CDR3 residues: CASSPQGTDQPQHF. The CDR3 bases are TGTGCCAGCAGTCCCCAGGGGACGGATCAGCCCCAGCATTTT. V and J are TRBV12-3 or TRBV12-4 and TRBJ1-5; D is perhaps TRBD1 (6 bases). The CDR3 loop spans 14 amino acids. V lost 5 bases, J lost 5 bases, and 13 bases lay in between.

The V call is TRBV7-2, the J call TRBJ1-5; D gene ambiguous. CDR1 and CDR2 from the germline V gene are SGHTA and FQGNSA. The CDR3 runs 14 residues. V was shortened by 2 bases and J by 5 bases, with 10 bases between the two germline ends. The DNA for the CDR3 is TGTGCCAGCAGCTTACGCGGGGTGGATCAGCCCCAGCATTTT. Its translation is CASSLRGVDQPQHF. Full variable domain (remainder filled in from reference TRBV7-2 and TRBJ1-5): GAGVSQSPSNKVTEKGKDVELRCDPISGHTALYWYRQSLGQGLEFLIYFQGNSAPDKSGLPSDRFSAERTGGSVSTLTIQRTQQEDSAVYLCASSLRGVDQPQHFGDGTRLSIL.

The chain is built from TRBV4-2 and TRBJ2-2; D is possibly TRBD2 (6 bases). CDR1 and CDR2 (germline): LGHNA, YNFKEQ. The CDR3 is 16 residues long. V was trimmed by 0 bases and J by 3 bases, leaving 11 bases between them. This CDR3 reads CASSQDRGGDTGELFF. The CDR3 DNA reads as TGTGCCAGCAGCCAAGATCGGGGCGGGGACACCGGGGAGCTGTTTTTT.